This T cell receptor (beta chain) was documented in a study of T cell responses to AZD1222 COVID-19 vaccine. Study-wide results and caveats: The study reported that nearly half of spike-specific TCRs target unmutated variant regions. Only a handful of AZD1222 recipients were seropositive at baseline.

Measured with immunoSEQ multiplex PCR; TCRdb has only the in-frame clones, and not every one. The table lists roughly 67,000 clones, around four fifths of them singletons. The CDR3 totals 14 residues. CDR1 is SGHRS and CDR2 is YFSETQ in the germline V gene. V was trimmed by 2 bases and J by 4 bases, leaving 12 bases between them. In the case of this clone: Its antigen remains unknown.

The chain joins TRBV5-1 to TRBJ1-2, with D perhaps TRBD1 (6 bases). Here the sequenced sample was peripheral blood, taken on day 0 of AZD1222 vaccination. The TCR originated in an adult in good health. The CDR3 loop is CASSFGGGLYGYTF. The CDR3 nucleotides read TGCGCCAGCAGCTTTGGCGGGGGGCTCTATGGCTACACCTTC. Based on the CDR3 plus reference TRBV5-1 and TRBJ1-2, the full variable domain is KAGVTQTPRYLIKTRGQQVTLSCSPISGHRSVSWYQQTPGQGLQFLFEYFSETQRNKGNFPGRFSGRQFSNSRSEMNVSTLELGDSALYLCASSFGGGLYGYTFGSGTRLTVV.